Each of the 29 T cell receptor beta chains below was sequenced from the same sample in a study of CD8+ T cells in alopecia areata. cDNA reverse transcribed from extracted RNA served as the sequencing template. The data were produced by immunoSEQ multiplex PCR, yet TCRdb's version contains in-frame clones alone and is incomplete. This sample has 120,000 or so clones, with about 46% found just once. Sequencing used NKG2D-low CD8+ T cells sorted from blood. Source of these receptors: a human donor with alopecia areata.

The chain carries TRBV19 and TRBJ2-2; D not certain. Trimming took 3 bases from V and 6 from J, leaving 8 bases between them. The CDR3 loop spans 13 amino acids. Germline lookup yields CDR1 LNHDA and CDR2 SQIVND (reference sequence). CDR3 region: CASSIVGAGELFF. CDR3 bases: TGTGCCAGTAGTATTGTCGGCGCCGGGGAGCTGTTTTTT.

The rearrangement uses TRBV29-1 and TRBJ2-7; D gene ambiguous. The CDR3 totals 14 residues. The V end lost 2 bases, the J end lost 2 bases, and 13 bases lay between the germline ends. CDR1 and CDR2 from the germline V gene are SQVTM and ANQGSEA. CDR3 in DNA: TGCAGCGTTGAAAAGTCAGCGACCACCTACGAGCAGTACTTC. This translates into CSVEKSATTYEQYF.

The V and J genes are TRBV5-4 and TRBJ2-1, with D unclear. The V end lost 4 bases, the J end lost 6 bases, and 8 bases lay between the germline ends. The germline V gene has CDR1 SGHNT and CDR2 YYREEE (reference sequence). The CDR3 covers 12 residues. CDR3 residues: CASSPTGNEQFF. CDR3 nucleotide sequence: TGTGCCAGCAGCCCTACGGGCAATGAGCAGTTCTTC.

This clone has more than one count but fewer than ten. The chain links TRBV28 to TRBJ2-5; maybe TRBD1 (6 bases). Trimming cost V 5 bases and J 1 base, with 17 bases left between them. The CDR3 consists of 16 residues. From germline, CDR1 is MDHEN and CDR2 SYDVKM. The CDR3 protein is CASSHRQEGAQETQYF. The CDR3 nucleotides read TGTGCCAGCAGTCATCGACAGGAAGGGGCCCAAGAGACCCAGTACTTC.

This chain links TRBV18 with TRBJ2-7, with unresolved D. Germline-derived CDR1 and CDR2 are KGHSH and LQKENI. The length of the CDR3 is 13 residues. Trimming pared 6 bases from V and 2 bases from J, leaving 11 bases between. Here the CDR3 reads CASSSAETYEQYF. In DNA, the CDR3 is TGTGCCAGCTCCAGCGCGGAGACCTACGAGCAGTACTTC.

V usage is TRBV7-9 and J usage is TRBJ2-1; tentatively, D is TRBD2 (5 bases). The V gene lost 3 bases and the J gene lost 8 bases, with 8 bases spanning the gap. This CDR3 has 12 amino acids. The V gene's germline CDR1 is SEHNR and CDR2 FQNEAQ (reference sequence). CDR3 loop: CASSFGGDEQFF. The CDR3 nucleotides are TGTGCCAGCAGCTTCGGAGGTGATGAGCAGTTCTTC.

The chain couples TRBV28 to TRBJ2-3; 9 bases match TRBD2. The CDR3 is made up of 15 amino acids. The V segment lost 3 bases and the J segment 6 bases; nucleotides outside the gene matches: 7. CDR1 is MDHEN and CDR2 is SYDVKM in the germline V gene. This CDR3 reads CASSFSGGRPDTQYF. CDR3 nucleotides: TGTGCCAGCAGTTTTAGCGGGGGCCGCCCGGATACGCAGTATTTT.

This chain links TRBV7-9 with TRBJ2-1, with D tentatively TRBD2 (5 bases). V was pared by 5 bases and J by 4 bases, with 15 bases between. CDR1 is SEHNR, CDR2 FQNEAQ, per germline (reference sequence). The CDR3 runs to 15 residues. CDR3 DNA sequence: TGTGCCAGCAGCCCACGTAGCGACCAGTACAATGAGCAGTTCTTC. It codes for CASSPRSDQYNEQFF.

In this sample, this clone turned up a few times. This sequence joins TRBV4-3 and TRBJ2-5; D remains unclear. V gave up 0 bases and J gave up 5 bases, with 1 base separating them. CDR3 size: 11 residues. In germline, CDR1 is LGHNA, CDR2 YSLEER. CDR3 region: CASSQDETQYF. In DNA, the CDR3 is TGCGCCAGCAGCCAAGACGAGACCCAGTACTTC.

This clone was seen just once. One junction end does not reproduce the germline sequence, and a read error may be involved. The chain employs TRBV4-1 and TRBJ1-5; D is possibly TRBD1 (5 bases). The germline CDR1 and CDR2 sequences are MGHRA and YSYEKL. This CDR3 contains 16 residues. The CDR3 loop reads CASSQGTELWNQPQHF. CDR3 DNA sequence: TGCGCCAGCAGTCAAGGGACGGAGCTTTGGAATCAGCCCCAGCATTTT.

This clone was observed at least ten times. The chain employs TRBV19 and TRBJ2-5; possibly TRBD2 for D (5 bases). V lost 4 bases and J 5 bases, leaving 11 bases between the germline ends. From germline, CDR1 is LNHDA and CDR2 SQIVND (reference sequence). CDR3 length equals 13 residues. The CDR3 nucleotides are TGTGCCAGTAGTAGAGGCAGAGGGGAGACCCAGTACTTC. It translates to CASSRGRGETQYF.

J is TRBJ1-5 and V is TRBV27; D remains unclear. The V gene lost 3 bases and the J gene lost 2 bases, with 2 bases spanning the gap. Germline V gene data show CDR1 as MNHEY and CDR2 as SMNVEV (reference sequence). CDR3 size: 12 residues. This CDR3 reads CASSFGNQPQHF. In DNA, the CDR3 is TGTGCCAGCAGTTTTGGCAATCAGCCCCAGCATTTT.

CDR3 region: CSVESKGGYSYNEQFF. CDR3 DNA sequence: TGCAGCGTTGAGAGTAAGGGGGGATACTCCTACAATGAGCAGTTCTTC. The rearrangement links TRBV29-1 to TRBJ2-1; D might be TRBD1 or TRBD2, each matching 6 bases. Trimming took off 3 bases at V and 0 bases at J, with 15 bases between the two ends. The CDR3 extends over 16 amino acids. CDR1 is SQVTM, CDR2 ANQGSEA, per germline.

V gene TRBV29-1 combines with J gene TRBJ1-2, with D possibly being TRBD1 (5 bases). The germline gives CDR1 SQVTM, CDR2 ANQGSEA. Deletions cut 5 bases from V and 1 base from J, with 20 bases between. This CDR3 is built from 16 residues. The CDR3 DNA is TGCAGCGTTTTAGGTGACAGCGATCCCGTTAACTATGGCTACACCTTC. Amino acids: CSVLGDSDPVNYGYTF. Full variable domain (outside the CDR3, taken from reference TRBV29-1 and TRBJ1-2): SAVISQKPSRDICQRGTSLTIQCQVDSQVTMMFWYRQQPGQSLTLIATANQGSEATYESGFVIDKFPISRPNLTFSTLTVSNMSPEDSSIYLCSVLGDSDPVNYGYTFGSGTRLTVV.

This chain uses TRBV29-1 with TRBJ1-1; D remains unclear. CDR3 length equals 12 residues. V was trimmed by 0 bases and J by 12 bases, leaving 14 bases between them. Germline CDR1 reads SQVTM; CDR2 reads ANQGSEA. CDR3 loop: CSVEDDAPGTFF. CDR3 sequence (DNA): TGCAGCGTTGAAGATGACGCACCGGGAACTTTCTTT.

The table lists this clone with a few counts. This rearrangement joins TRBV5-1 to TRBJ2-6; D gene unclear. Germline V gene lookup returns CDR1 SGHRS and CDR2 YFSETQ. The CDR3 consists of 15 residues. V shed 7 bases and J shed 3 bases, with 14 bases lying between them. The CDR3, as DNA: TGCGCCAGCGCTAGGGTGTCCATTGGGGCCAACGTCCTGACTTTC. It translates to CASARVSIGANVLTF.

The rearrangement links TRBV27 to TRBJ2-7, with 9 bases identical to TRBD1. Germline CDR1 MNHEY, CDR2 SMNVEV (reference sequence). The V segment lost 6 bases and the J segment 3 bases; nucleotides outside the gene matches: 9. This CDR3 is 15 amino acids long. The CDR3 is CASSPRGQGDYEQYF. The CDR3 nucleotides are TGTGCCAGCAGCCCCCGGGGACAGGGCGACTACGAGCAGTACTTC.

The CDR3 bases are TGTGCCTGGATGGGTCCGCCGGGGGAGGCTTTCTTT. It yields the protein CAWMGPPGEAFF. The chain uses TRBV30 and TRBJ1-1; D perhaps matches TRBD1 (5 bases). Germline CDR1 and CDR2: GTSNPN and SVGIG (reference sequence). The ends were cut back, 4 bases at V and 11 bases at J, with 17 bases in the middle. This CDR3 is 12 amino acids long.

This clone was detected only a few times. The V call is TRBV29-1, the J call TRBJ1-2; D may be TRBD1 (5 bases). This CDR3 has 12 amino acids. From germline, CDR1 is SQVTM and CDR2 ANQGSEA. V was cut by 0 bases and J by 7 bases, with 9 bases left in between. CDR3 in amino acids: CSVEDLGPGYTF. CDR3 nucleotides: TGCAGCGTTGAAGATCTGGGGCCTGGCTACACCTTC. The full variable domain, rest sourced from reference TRBV29-1 and TRBJ1-2, is SAVISQKPSRDICQRGTSLTIQCQVDSQVTMMFWYRQQPGQSLTLIATANQGSEATYESGFVIDKFPISRPNLTFSTLTVSNMSPEDSSIYLCSVEDLGPGYTFGSGTRLTVV.

CDR3 bases: TGTGCCAGCAGCTTAGGCCTAGCGGGAGGGCAAGAGACCCAGTACTTC. Translating gives CASSLGLAGGQETQYF. V and J are TRBV13 and TRBJ2-5; 12 bases match TRBD2. V shed 0 bases, J shed 2 bases, and the junction held 1 base outside the gene matches. CDR3 length equals 16 residues. Per germline, CDR1 PRHDT and CDR2 FYEKMQ (reference sequence).

This clone was observed a handful of times. The chain is built from TRBV29-1 and TRBJ1-1; D uncertain. CDR3 length equals 14 residues. Trimming shortened V by 2 bases and J by 4 bases, and 14 bases separated the two germline ends. Germline values: CDR1 SQVTM, CDR2 ANQGSEA. The CDR3 protein is CSVEPVVSPTEAFF. In DNA form, the CDR3 reads TGCAGCGTTGAACCGGTGGTGAGCCCCACTGAAGCTTTCTTT.

This rearrangement joins TRBV29-1 to TRBJ2-1, with 10 positions matching TRBD1. The CDR3 is 13 amino acids. The V gene end was trimmed by 7 bases and the J gene end by 8 bases; junction bases not matched to a gene: 8. Germline CDR1 is SQVTM and CDR2 is ANQGSEA. CDR3 sequence: CSEPGQGLDEQFF. The CDR3 nucleotides read TGCAGCGAACCGGGACAGGGGCTAGATGAGCAGTTCTTC.

This chain links TRBV11-3 with TRBJ2-1; 7 bases are shared with TRBD1. In germline, CDR1 is SGHNT, CDR2 YENEEA. CDR3 size: 15 residues. V gave up 1 base and J gave up 4 bases; unmatched junction bases: 4. Here the CDR3 DNA reads TGTGCCAGCAGCTTAGGAGGACAGGAGTACAATGAGCAGTTCTTC. Its protein product is CASSLGGQEYNEQFF.

This rearrangement joins TRBV2 to TRBJ2-7; possibly TRBD1 or TRBD2 for D (5 bases each). There are 14 residues in the CDR3. Trimming removed 3 bases at V and 4 bases at J, with 13 bases between. Germline CDR1 and CDR2: SNHLY and FYNNEI. The DNA of the CDR3 is TGTGCCAGCAGTGATCCCTTGAGGGGTTACGAGCAGTACTTC. Translation gives CASSDPLRGYEQYF.

This clone was detected a few times. As DNA, the CDR3 is TGTGCCAGTAGTATAGAGCGGGAGCCCAATGAGCAGTTCTTC. Its protein is CASSIEREPNEQFF. V and J are TRBV19 and TRBJ2-1; 7 nucleotides match TRBD2. Germline values: CDR1 LNHDA, CDR2 SQIVND (reference sequence). The trim removed 0 bases at V and 6 bases at J, leaving 2 bases unmatched. The CDR3 has 14 residues.

The rearrangement uses TRBV4-1 and TRBJ2-7; 8 bases are a match to TRBD2. Germline V gene data show CDR1 as MGHRA and CDR2 as YSYEKL. The V segment lost 7 bases and the J segment 5 bases; nucleotides outside the gene matches: 7. There are 13 residues in the CDR3. The CDR3 coding sequence is TGCGCCAGCAAACGGGAGGGCCAAGACGAGCAGTACTTC. Its protein product is CASKREGQDEQYF.

The genes are TRBV29-1 and TRBJ2-1; D possibly uses TRBD1 or TRBD2 (5 bases each). Germline CDR1 reads SQVTM; CDR2 reads ANQGSEA. This CDR3 has 10 amino acids. V was cut by 3 bases and J by 9 bases, with 6 bases left in between. CDR3 coding DNA: TGCAGCGTTGAGAGGGGTGAGCAGTTCTTC. Translating it yields CSVERGEQFF.

In DNA form, the CDR3 reads TGTTTTTGGACCGAGGACTACGAGCAGTACTTC. Translation gives CFWTEDYEQYF. The rearrangement links TRBV7-4 to TRBJ2-7, with D uncertain. This CDR3 contains 11 residues. Germline CDR1 reads SGHVT; CDR2 reads SQSDAQ.

The chain joins TRBV9 to TRBJ2-1, with D perhaps given as TRBD1 or TRBD2 (6 bases each). Germline V gene sequence: CDR1 SGDLS, CDR2 YYNGEE. Trimming removed 3 bases at V and 1 base at J, with 14 bases between. The CDR3 is 16 residues long. CDR3 bases: TGTGCCAGCAGCGGGGCCGAGGGGGGATCCTACAATGAGCAGTTCTTC. Protein: CASSGAEGGSYNEQFF.